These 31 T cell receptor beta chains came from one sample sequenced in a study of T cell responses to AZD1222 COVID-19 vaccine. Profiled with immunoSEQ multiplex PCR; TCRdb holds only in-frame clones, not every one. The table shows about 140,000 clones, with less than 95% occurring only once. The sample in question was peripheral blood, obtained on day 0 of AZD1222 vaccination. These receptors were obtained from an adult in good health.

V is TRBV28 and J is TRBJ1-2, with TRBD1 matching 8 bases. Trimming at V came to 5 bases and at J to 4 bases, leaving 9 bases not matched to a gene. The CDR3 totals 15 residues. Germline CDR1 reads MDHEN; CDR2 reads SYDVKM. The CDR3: CASSPGGQALYGYTF. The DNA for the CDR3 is TGTGCCAGCAGTCCCGGGGGACAGGCCCTCTATGGCTACACCTTC.

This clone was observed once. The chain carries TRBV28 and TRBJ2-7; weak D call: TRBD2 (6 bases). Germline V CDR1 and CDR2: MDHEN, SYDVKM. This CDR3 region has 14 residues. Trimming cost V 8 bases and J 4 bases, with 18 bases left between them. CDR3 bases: TGTGCCAGCTGCCCCCCGGGACTGCCATACGAGCAGTACTTC. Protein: CASCPPGLPYEQYF.

The CDR3 protein is CASSYELGGNQPQHF. DNA of the CDR3: TGTGCCAGCAGTTACGAGCTCGGGGGCAATCAGCCCCAGCATTTT. The rearrangement joins TRBV6-2 or TRBV6-3 to TRBJ1-5; D ambiguous. The germline V gene has CDR1 MNHEY and CDR2 SVGEGT. The CDR3 covers 15 residues. Trimming pared 2 bases from V and 2 bases from J, leaving 10 bases between.

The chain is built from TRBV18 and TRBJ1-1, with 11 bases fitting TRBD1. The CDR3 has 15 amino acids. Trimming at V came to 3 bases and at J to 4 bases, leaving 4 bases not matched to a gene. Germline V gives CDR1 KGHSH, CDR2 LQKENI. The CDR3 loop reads CASSPQGTGGTEAFF. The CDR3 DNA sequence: TGTGCCAGCTCACCCCAGGGGACAGGGGGCACTGAAGCTTTCTTT.

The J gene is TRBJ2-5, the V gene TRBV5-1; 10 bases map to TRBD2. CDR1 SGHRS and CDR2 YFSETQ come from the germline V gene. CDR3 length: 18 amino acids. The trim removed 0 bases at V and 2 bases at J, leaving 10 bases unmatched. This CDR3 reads CASSLALAGAPGQETQYF. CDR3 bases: TGCGCCAGCAGCTTGGCCCTAGCGGGGGCCCCTGGGCAAGAGACCCAGTACTTC. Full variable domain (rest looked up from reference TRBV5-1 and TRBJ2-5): KAGVTQTPRYLIKTRGQQVTLSCSPISGHRSVSWYQQTPGQGLQFLFEYFSETQRNKGNFPGRFSGRQFSNSRSEMNVSTLELGDSALYLCASSLALAGAPGQETQYFGPGTRLLVL.

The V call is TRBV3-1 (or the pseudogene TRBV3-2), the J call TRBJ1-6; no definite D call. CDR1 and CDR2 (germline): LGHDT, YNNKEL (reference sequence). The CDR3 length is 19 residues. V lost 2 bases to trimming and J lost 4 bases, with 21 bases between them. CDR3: CASSQKPLHRVAYNSPLHF. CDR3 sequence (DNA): TGTGCCAGCAGCCAAAAACCTCTCCACCGGGTGGCTTATAATTCACCCCTCCACTTT.

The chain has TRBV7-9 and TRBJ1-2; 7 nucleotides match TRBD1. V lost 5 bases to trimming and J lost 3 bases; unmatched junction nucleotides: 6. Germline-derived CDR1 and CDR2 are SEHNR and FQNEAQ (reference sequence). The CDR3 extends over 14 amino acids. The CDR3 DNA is TGTGCCAGCAGCCCGAGGGGGCCAGACTATGGCTACACCTTC. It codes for CASSPRGPDYGYTF.

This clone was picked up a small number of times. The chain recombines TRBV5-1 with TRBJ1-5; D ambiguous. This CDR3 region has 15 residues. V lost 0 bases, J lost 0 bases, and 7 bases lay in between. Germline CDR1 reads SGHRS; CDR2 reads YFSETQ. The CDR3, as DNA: TGCGCCAGCAGCTTGGGTACAGATAGCAATCAGCCCCAGCATTTT. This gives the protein CASSLGTDSNQPQHF.

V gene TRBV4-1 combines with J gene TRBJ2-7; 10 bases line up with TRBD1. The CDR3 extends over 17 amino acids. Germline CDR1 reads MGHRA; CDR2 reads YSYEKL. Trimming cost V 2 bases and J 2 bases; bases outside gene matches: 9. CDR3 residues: CASSQPPGQGPAYEQYF. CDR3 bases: TGCGCCAGCAGCCAACCACCGGGACAGGGGCCCGCCTACGAGCAGTACTTC.

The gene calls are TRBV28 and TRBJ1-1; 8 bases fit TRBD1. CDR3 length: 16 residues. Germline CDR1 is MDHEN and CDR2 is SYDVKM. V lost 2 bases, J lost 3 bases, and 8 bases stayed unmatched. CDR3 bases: TGTGCCAGCAGTTTAGGTGCAGGGGGCGCCGACACTGAAGCTTTCTTT. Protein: CASSLGAGGADTEAFF.

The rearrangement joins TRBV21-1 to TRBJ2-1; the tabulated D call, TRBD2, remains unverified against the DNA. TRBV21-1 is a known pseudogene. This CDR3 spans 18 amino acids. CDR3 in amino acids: CASSTLAGVSPSYNEQFF. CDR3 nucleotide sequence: TGTGCCAGCAGCACCCTAGCGGGGGTGTCCCCTTCCTACAATGAGCAGTTCTTC.

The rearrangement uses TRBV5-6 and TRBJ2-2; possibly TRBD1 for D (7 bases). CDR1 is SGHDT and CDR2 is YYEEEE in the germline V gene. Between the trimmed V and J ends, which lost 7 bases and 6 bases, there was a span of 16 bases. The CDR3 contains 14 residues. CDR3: CASSAGGLAGELFF. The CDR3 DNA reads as TGTGCCAGCTCCGCAGGGGGACTCGCCGGGGAGCTGTTTTTT.

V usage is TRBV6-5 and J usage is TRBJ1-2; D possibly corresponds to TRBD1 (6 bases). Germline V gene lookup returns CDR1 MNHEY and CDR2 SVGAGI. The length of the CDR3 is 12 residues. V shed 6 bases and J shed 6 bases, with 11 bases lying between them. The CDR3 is CASRSGADGYTF. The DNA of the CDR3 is TGTGCCAGCAGGTCGGGGGCAGATGGCTACACCTTC.

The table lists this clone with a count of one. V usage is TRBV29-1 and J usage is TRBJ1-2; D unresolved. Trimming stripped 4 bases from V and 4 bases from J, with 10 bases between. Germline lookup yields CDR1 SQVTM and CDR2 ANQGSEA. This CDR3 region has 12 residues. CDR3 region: CSVADVSYGYTF. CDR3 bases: TGCAGCGTTGCGGACGTTAGCTATGGCTACACCTTC.

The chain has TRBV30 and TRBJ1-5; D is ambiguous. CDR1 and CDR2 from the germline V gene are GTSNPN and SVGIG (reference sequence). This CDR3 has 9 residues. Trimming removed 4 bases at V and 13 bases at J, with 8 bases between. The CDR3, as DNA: TGTGCCTGGACCCGGGAGCAGCATTTT. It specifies CAWTREQHF.

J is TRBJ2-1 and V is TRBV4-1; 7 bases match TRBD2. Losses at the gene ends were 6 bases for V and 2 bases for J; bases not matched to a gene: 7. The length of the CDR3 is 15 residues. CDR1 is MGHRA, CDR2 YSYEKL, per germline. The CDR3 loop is CASRSRESPYNEQFF. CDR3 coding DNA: TGCGCCAGCAGGTCGCGGGAGAGCCCCTACAATGAGCAGTTCTTC.

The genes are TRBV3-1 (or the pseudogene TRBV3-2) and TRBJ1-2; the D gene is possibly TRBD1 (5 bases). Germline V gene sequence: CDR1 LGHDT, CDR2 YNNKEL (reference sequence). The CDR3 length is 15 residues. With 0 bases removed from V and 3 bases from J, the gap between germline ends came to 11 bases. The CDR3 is CASSQDGGRDYGYTF. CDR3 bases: TGTGCCAGCAGCCAAGATGGGGGTCGCGACTATGGCTACACCTTC.

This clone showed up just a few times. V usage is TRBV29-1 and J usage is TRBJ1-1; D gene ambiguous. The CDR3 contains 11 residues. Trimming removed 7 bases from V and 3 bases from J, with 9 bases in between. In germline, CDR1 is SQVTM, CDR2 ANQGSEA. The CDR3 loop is CSGVLDTEAFF. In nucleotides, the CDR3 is TGCAGCGGCGTGTTAGACACTGAAGCTTTCTTT.

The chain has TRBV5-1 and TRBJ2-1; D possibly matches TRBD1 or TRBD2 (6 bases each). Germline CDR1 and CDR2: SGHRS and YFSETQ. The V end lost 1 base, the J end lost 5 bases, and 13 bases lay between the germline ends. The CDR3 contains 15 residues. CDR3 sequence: CASSLPRGQNNEQFF. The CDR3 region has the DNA TGCGCCAGCAGCTTGCCTCGGGGGCAAAACAATGAGCAGTTCTTC.

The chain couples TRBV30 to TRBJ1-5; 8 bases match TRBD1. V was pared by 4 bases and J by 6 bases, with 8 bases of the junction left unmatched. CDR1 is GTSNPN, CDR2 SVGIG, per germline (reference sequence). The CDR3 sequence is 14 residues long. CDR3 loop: CAWTGGDAGQPQHF. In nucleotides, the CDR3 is TGTGCCTGGACAGGGGGCGACGCCGGTCAGCCCCAGCATTTT.

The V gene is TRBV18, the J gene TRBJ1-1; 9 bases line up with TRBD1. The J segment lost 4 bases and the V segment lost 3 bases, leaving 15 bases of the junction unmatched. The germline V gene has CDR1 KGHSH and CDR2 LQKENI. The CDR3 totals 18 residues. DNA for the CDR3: TGTGCCAGCTCACCTCGAAGGGGGACAGGGAGGTTAGGCACTGAAGCTTTCTTT. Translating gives CASSPRRGTGRLGTEAFF.

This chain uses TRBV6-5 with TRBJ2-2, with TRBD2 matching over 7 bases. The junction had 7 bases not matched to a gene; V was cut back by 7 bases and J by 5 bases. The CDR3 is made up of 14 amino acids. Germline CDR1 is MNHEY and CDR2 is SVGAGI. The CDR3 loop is CASTVRGGTGELFF. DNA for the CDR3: TGTGCCAGCACCGTTCGGGGAGGGACCGGGGAGCTGTTTTTT.

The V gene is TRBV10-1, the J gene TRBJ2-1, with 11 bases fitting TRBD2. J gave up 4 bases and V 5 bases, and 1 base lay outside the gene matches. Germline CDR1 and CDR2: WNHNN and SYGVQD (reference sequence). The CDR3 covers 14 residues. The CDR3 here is CASSRTSGYNEQFF. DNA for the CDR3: TGCGCCAGCAGTCGGACTAGCGGGTACAATGAGCAGTTCTTC.

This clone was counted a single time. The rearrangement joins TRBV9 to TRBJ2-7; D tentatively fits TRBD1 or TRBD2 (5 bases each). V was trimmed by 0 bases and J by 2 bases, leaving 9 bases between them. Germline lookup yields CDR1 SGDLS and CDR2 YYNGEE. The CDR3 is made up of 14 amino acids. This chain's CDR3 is CASSVGGVPYEQYF. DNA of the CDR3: TGTGCCAGCAGCGTAGGAGGGGTCCCCTACGAGCAGTACTTC.

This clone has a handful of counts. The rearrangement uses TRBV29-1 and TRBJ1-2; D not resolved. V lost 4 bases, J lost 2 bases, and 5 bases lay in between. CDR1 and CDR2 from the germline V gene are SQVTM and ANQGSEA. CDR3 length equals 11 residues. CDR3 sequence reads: CSVAANYGYTF. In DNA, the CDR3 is TGCAGCGTTGCGGCGAACTATGGCTACACCTTC.

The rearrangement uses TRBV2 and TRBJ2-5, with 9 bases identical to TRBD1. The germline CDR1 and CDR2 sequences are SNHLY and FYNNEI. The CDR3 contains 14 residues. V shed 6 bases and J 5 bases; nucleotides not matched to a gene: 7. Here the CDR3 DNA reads TGTGCCAGCAGGAATGGACAGGGGTTCGAGACCCAGTACTTC. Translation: CASRNGQGFETQYF.

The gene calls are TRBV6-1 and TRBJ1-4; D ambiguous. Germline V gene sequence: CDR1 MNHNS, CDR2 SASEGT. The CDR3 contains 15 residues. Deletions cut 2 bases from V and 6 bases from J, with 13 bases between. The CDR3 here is CASSETTLVDEKLFF. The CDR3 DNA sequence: TGTGCCAGCAGTGAAACGACCCTCGTCGATGAAAAACTGTTTTTT.

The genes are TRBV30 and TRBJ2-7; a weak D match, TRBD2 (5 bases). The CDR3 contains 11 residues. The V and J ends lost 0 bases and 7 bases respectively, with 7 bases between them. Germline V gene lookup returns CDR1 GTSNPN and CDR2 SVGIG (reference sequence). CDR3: CAWSVSGEQYF. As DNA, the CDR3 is TGTGCCTGGAGTGTATCGGGAGAGCAGTACTTC.

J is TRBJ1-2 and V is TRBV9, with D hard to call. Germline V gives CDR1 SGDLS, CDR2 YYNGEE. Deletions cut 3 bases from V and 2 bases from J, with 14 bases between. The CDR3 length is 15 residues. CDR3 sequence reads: CASSGPRTANYGYTF. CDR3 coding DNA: TGTGCCAGCAGCGGGCCCCGGACGGCAAACTATGGCTACACCTTC.

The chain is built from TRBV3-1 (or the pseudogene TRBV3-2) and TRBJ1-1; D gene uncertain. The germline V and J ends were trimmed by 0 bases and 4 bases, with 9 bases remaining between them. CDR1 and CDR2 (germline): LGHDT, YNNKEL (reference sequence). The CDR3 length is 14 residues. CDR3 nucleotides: TGTGCCAGCAGCCAAGATAGGTTCACCACTGAAGCTTTCTTT. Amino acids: CASSQDRFTTEAFF.

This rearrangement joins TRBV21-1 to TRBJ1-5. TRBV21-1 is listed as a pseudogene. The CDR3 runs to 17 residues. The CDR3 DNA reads TGTGCCAGCACCCCAATGGGAAGGGATGGAAGCAATCAGCCCCAGCATTTT. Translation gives CASTPMGRDGSNQPQHF.